The 24 T cell receptor beta chains below come from one sample, sequenced in a study of CD8+ T cells in alopecia areata. Treatment noted: oral pan-JAK inhibitor, 5-10 mg twice daily. After isolation, RNA underwent reverse transcription to generate cDNA as the sequencing template. Some clones are missing from TCRdb's copy, which holds only in-frame ones; the method was immunoSEQ multiplex PCR. The sample lists about 290,000 clones, roughly 64% occurring once. Sequenced material: CD4+ T cells sorted from blood, taken at week 24, from a patient treated with tofacitinib. Receptors were obtained from a human donor with alopecia areata.

The chain combines TRBV9 with TRBJ2-1; 13 nucleotides match TRBD2. The CDR3 totals 15 residues. Germline loops: CDR1 SGDLS, CDR2 YYNGEE. The trim removed 1 base at V and 7 bases at J, leaving 2 bases unmatched. CDR3 nucleotide sequence: TGTGCCAGCAGCGTATGGGGACTAGCGGGGAATGAGCAGTTCTTC. This codes for CASSVWGLAGNEQFF. Filled out from reference TRBV9 and TRBJ2-1, the complete variable domain reads DSGVTQTPKHLITATGQRVTLRCSPRSGDLSVYWYQQSLDQGLQFLIQYYNGEERAKGNILERFSAQQFPDLHSELNLSSLELGDSALYFCASSVWGLAGNEQFFGPGTRLTVL.

This clone has more than one count but fewer than ten. The chain employs TRBV9 and TRBJ1-2, with 7 bases that match TRBD1. Germline CDR1 is SGDLS and CDR2 is YYNGEE. With 0 bases clipped from V and 4 bases from J, the junction kept 3 bases outside the gene matches. The CDR3 contains 14 residues. Here the CDR3 reads CASSVAGDSYGYTF. CDR3 bases: TGTGCCAGCAGCGTAGCTGGGGACAGCTATGGCTACACCTTC.

V is TRBV7-9 and J is TRBJ1-2; TRBD1 matches at 7 bases. The V gene end was trimmed by 1 base and the J gene end by 3 bases; junction bases not matched to a gene: 8. CDR1 is SEHNR and CDR2 is FQNEAQ in the germline V gene (reference sequence). The CDR3 has 16 amino acids. The CDR3 bases are TGTGCCAGCAGCTTAGTATTTAAGGGGGCGGACTATGGCTACACCTTC. Amino acids: CASSLVFKGADYGYTF.

The chain couples TRBV4-1 to TRBJ1-2, with a tentative D call TRBD1 (5 bases). V gave up 4 bases and J gave up 3 bases, with 15 bases separating them. Germline V lookup: CDR1 MGHRA, CDR2 YSYEKL. The CDR3 loop spans 15 amino acids. CDR3 sequence (DNA): TGCGCCAGCAGCCTTGGGGACGGTAACTACTATGGCTACACCTTC. As protein: CASSLGDGNYYGYTF.

V gene TRBV18 combines with J gene TRBJ1-3; D gene unclear. Germline CDR1 is KGHSH and CDR2 is LQKENI. Deletions cut 0 bases from V and 2 bases from J, with 11 bases between. There are 16 residues in the CDR3. The CDR3 loop is CASSPPTSAPGNTIYF. DNA for the CDR3: TGTGCCAGCTCACCACCGACAAGTGCCCCTGGAAACACCATATATTTT.

Only a few counts were recorded for this clone. The genes are TRBV19 and TRBJ2-6, with no clear D. The CDR3 sequence is 15 residues long. The V end was cut by 5 bases, the J end by 2 bases, with 10 bases between. Germline V gene lookup returns CDR1 LNHDA and CDR2 SQIVND (reference sequence). The CDR3 nucleotides are TGTGCCAGTAGTCCCAACAATCCTGGGGCCAACGTCCTGACTTTC. It yields the protein CASSPNNPGANVLTF.

The rearrangement uses TRBV5-1 and TRBJ2-2, with 7 bases fitting TRBD2. This CDR3 is built from 16 residues. With 4 bases clipped from V and 4 bases from J, the junction kept 10 bases outside the gene matches. Germline V CDR1 and CDR2: SGHRS, YFSETQ. Here the CDR3 reads CASSLPGLDRTGELFF. The DNA for the CDR3 is TGCGCCAGCAGCCTTCCAGGACTAGACCGCACCGGGGAGCTGTTTTTT.

The rearrangement links TRBV9 to TRBJ2-5; D uncertain. The CDR3 consists of 13 residues. The V end lost 1 base, the J end lost 5 bases, and 9 bases lay between the germline ends. Germline-derived CDR1 and CDR2 are SGDLS and YYNGEE. CDR3 sequence: CASSVRVGETQYF. The CDR3 DNA reads TGTGCCAGCAGCGTACGAGTCGGTGAGACCCAGTACTTC.

The rearrangement joins TRBV29-1 to TRBJ2-1; D might be TRBD1 (5 bases). Trimming pared 8 bases from V and 9 bases from J, leaving 14 bases between. The CDR3 is 11 amino acids. The germline CDR1 and CDR2 sequences are SQVTM and ANQGSEA. This chain's CDR3 is CSSERGGEQFF. CDR3 coding DNA: TGCAGCTCAGAAAGGGGTGGTGAGCAGTTCTTC.

As regards this clone: Other nucleotide sequences from this sample produce the same CDR3. The gene calls are TRBV7-2 and TRBJ2-2; TRBD2 matches 8 bases. With 5 bases clipped from V and 6 bases from J, the junction kept 2 bases outside the gene matches. The V gene's germline CDR1 is SGHTA and CDR2 FQGNSA. The CDR3 is 13 residues long. This CDR3 is CASSRGGPGELFF. CDR3 in DNA: TGTGCCAGCAGCCGGGGGGGCCCCGGGGAGCTGTTTTTT.

This clone was observed once. The chain links TRBV5-1 to TRBJ1-2; D is possibly TRBD1 (6 bases). The CDR3 runs 15 residues. V was trimmed by 1 base and J by 6 bases, leaving 16 bases between them. CDR1 SGHRS and CDR2 YFSETQ come from the germline V gene. CDR3: CASSLLRQGHDGYTF. CDR3 nucleotide sequence: TGCGCCAGCAGCTTGTTAAGGCAGGGGCACGATGGCTACACCTTC.

The rearrangement links TRBV7-2 to TRBJ1-3; D unclear. Germline values: CDR1 SGHTA, CDR2 FQGNSA. V dropped 5 bases and J dropped 3 bases, with 11 bases sitting between them. The CDR3 is 14 amino acids. CDR3 amino acids: CASSGRTGGNTIYF. CDR3 bases: TGTGCCAGCAGCGGACGGACGGGTGGAAACACCATATATTTT.

V gene TRBV5-1 combines with J gene TRBJ1-2; 9 bases agree with TRBD1. Germline CDR1 SGHRS, CDR2 YFSETQ. Trimming removed 4 bases from V and 6 bases from J; junction bases left unmatched: 10. CDR3 length equals 15 residues. The CDR3 here is CASSVDAGTGNGYTF. CDR3 DNA: TGCGCCAGCAGCGTCGACGCCGGGACAGGGAATGGCTACACCTTC.

The genes are TRBV11-2 and TRBJ1-5; 7 nucleotides agree with TRBD1. With V trimmed by 5 bases and J by 4 bases, 8 bases remained unmatched. Germline loops: CDR1 SGHAT, CDR2 FQNNGV. This CDR3 has 15 amino acids. CDR3 in DNA: TGTGCCAGCAGCGCAACAGGGGCCCTAAATCAGCCCCAGCATTTT. Translated, it gives CASSATGALNQPQHF.

A single count supports this clone. This chain uses TRBV30 with TRBJ2-1; the D is unclear. This CDR3 is built from 15 residues. Germline V gene data show CDR1 as GTSNPN and CDR2 as SVGIG (reference sequence). Between the trimmed V and J ends, which lost 0 bases and 0 bases, there was a span of 9 bases. The CDR3 DNA is TGTGCCTGGAGTGTAGACTCGAGCTCCTACAATGAGCAGTTCTTC. Amino acid sequence: CAWSVDSSSYNEQFF. The complete variable domain, with remaining parts taken from reference TRBV30 and TRBJ2-1, reads SQTIHQWPATLVQPVGSPLSLECTVEGTSNPNLYWYRQAAGRGLQLLFYSVGIGQISSEVPQNLSASRPQDRQFILSSKKLLLSDSGFYLCAWSVDSSSYNEQFFGPGTRLTVL.

This clone is a singleton in its sample. The rearrangement uses TRBV28 and TRBJ1-1; possible D gene TRBD1, 6 bases. The germline V gene has CDR1 MDHEN and CDR2 SYDVKM. The CDR3 has 11 amino acids. V gave up 5 bases and J gave up 8 bases, with 9 bases separating them. The chain's CDR3 is CASSVGQEAFF. CDR3 sequence (DNA): TGTGCCAGCAGTGTAGGACAGGAAGCTTTCTTT.

V is TRBV30 and J is TRBJ2-4, with D possibly matching TRBD1 (6 bases). V gave up 2 bases and J gave up 2 bases, with 19 bases separating them. The germline gives CDR1 GTSNPN, CDR2 SVGIG (reference sequence). CDR3 length equals 17 residues. CDR3 coding DNA: TGTGCCTGGAGTCTTTATATGGGCAGGGGTTCCAAAAACATTCAGTACTTC. Its translation: CAWSLYMGRGSKNIQYF.

The CDR3 coding sequence is TGTGCCAGCAGCTCCTCAGGGGGAAGTGAAAAACTGTTTTTT. Its translation: CASSSSGGSEKLFF. V usage is TRBV7-9 and J usage is TRBJ1-4; 7 bases are shared with TRBD1. With 4 bases clipped from V and 7 bases from J, the junction kept 6 bases outside the gene matches. Germline V gives CDR1 SEHNR, CDR2 FQNEAQ (reference sequence). There are 14 residues in the CDR3.

The rearrangement joins TRBV6-5 to TRBJ1-1; D not resolved. V lost 0 bases to trimming and J lost 8 bases, with 7 bases between them. Germline V gene sequence: CDR1 MNHEY, CDR2 SVGAGI. The CDR3 loop spans 12 amino acids. The CDR3 reads CASSYSGREAFF. Written as DNA, the CDR3 is TGTGCCAGCAGTTACTCGGGCCGGGAAGCTTTCTTT.

This chain connects TRBV9 to TRBJ2-5; perhaps TRBD1 as D (6 bases). V was trimmed by 2 bases and J by 7 bases, leaving 21 bases between them. Germline-derived CDR1 and CDR2 are SGDLS and YYNGEE. The CDR3 is made up of 16 amino acids. DNA of the CDR3: TGTGCCAGCAGCGTCGCCGGGACGTCCATACAGGGGACCCAGTACTTC. The encoded protein is CASSVAGTSIQGTQYF.

The chain uses TRBV11-1 and TRBJ1-2, with 7 bases lining up with TRBD1. This CDR3 has 15 amino acids. V dropped 3 bases and J dropped 3; count of bases not matched to a gene: 7. Germline loops: CDR1 SGHAT, CDR2 FQDESV (reference sequence). The CDR3 region has the DNA TGTGCCAGCAGCTTGTCTGGGACAGCCTACTATGGCTACACCTTC. Translating gives CASSLSGTAYYGYTF.

This chain uses TRBV5-1 with TRBJ2-2; D is uncertain. Germline assignment: CDR1 SGHRS and CDR2 YFSETQ. V gave up 4 bases and J gave up 0 bases, with 10 bases separating them. CDR3 length equals 15 residues. This chain's CDR3 is CASSPINANTGELFF. The CDR3 DNA follows: TGCGCCAGCAGCCCTATTAACGCGAACACCGGGGAGCTGTTTTTT. Drawing the rest from reference TRBV5-1 and TRBJ2-2, the complete variable domain is KAGVTQTPRYLIKTRGQQVTLSCSPISGHRSVSWYQQTPGQGLQFLFEYFSETQRNKGNFPGRFSGRQFSNSRSEMNVSTLELGDSALYLCASSPINANTGELFFGEGSRLTVL.

This clone was seen just once. The rearrangement joins TRBV7-2 to TRBJ2-1; D is ambiguous. Germline CDR1 reads SGHTA; CDR2 reads FQGNSA. CDR3 length: 15 residues. V was shortened by 5 bases and J by 0 bases, with 11 bases between the two germline ends. CDR3 in amino acids: CASSNTPSSYNEQFF. The CDR3 DNA sequence: TGTGCCAGCAGCAATACGCCAAGCTCCTACAATGAGCAGTTCTTC.

The CDR3 loop is CSGGQATWGTEAFF. In nucleotides, the CDR3 is TGCAGCGGGGGGCAGGCCACCTGGGGCACTGAAGCTTTCTTT. V gene TRBV29-1 combines with J gene TRBJ1-1; D is perhaps TRBD1 (6 bases). The V end was cut by 7 bases, the J end by 4 bases, with 19 bases between. Germline loops: CDR1 SQVTM, CDR2 ANQGSEA. The CDR3 totals 14 residues.